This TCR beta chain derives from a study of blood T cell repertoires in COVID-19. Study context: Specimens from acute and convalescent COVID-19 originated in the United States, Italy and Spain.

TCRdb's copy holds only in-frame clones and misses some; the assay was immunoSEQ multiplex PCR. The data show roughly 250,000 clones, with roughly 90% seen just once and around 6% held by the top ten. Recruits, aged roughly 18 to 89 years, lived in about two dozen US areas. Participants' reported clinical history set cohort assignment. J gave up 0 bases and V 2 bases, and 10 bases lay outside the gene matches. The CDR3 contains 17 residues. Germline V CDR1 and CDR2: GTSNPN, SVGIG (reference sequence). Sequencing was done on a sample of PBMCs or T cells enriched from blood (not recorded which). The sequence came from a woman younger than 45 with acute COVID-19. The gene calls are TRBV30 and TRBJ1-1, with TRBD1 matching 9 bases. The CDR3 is CAWSLPGTGTLNTEAFF. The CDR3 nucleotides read TGTGCCTGGAGTTTGCCCGGGACAGGGACTCTGAACACTGAAGCTTTCTTT.